The present T cell receptor beta chain was sequenced within a study of T cells in Graves' hyperthyroidism and ophthalmopathy. Study-wide context: Prior to any treatment, at the point of initial diagnosis, peripheral blood was collected.

Germline lookup yields CDR1 GTSNPN and CDR2 SVGIG (reference sequence). V lost 3 bases and J 4 bases, leaving 12 bases between the germline ends. The CDR3 covers 13 residues. The table lists this clonotype with many counts. Its matching antigen is unknown. Study-wide findings and caveats: Researchers found most expanded thyroid clonotypes above 0.001 in blood as well. A model built on 13 V-J features separated ophthalmopathy from stable hyperthyroidism.

It was RNA transcripts that yielded the amplified TCR beta CDR3 regions. When the TCR CDR3 underwent first-round RT-PCR, the HTBI primer set was used. MiXCR, run by TCRdb on the multiplex PCR reads, gives a single entry per CDR3 protein. The profile shows over 350,000 distinct CDR3 sequences, about 14% of them singletons. The rearrangement joins TRBV30 to TRBJ1-2, with TRBD1 as a possible D gene (6 bases). The receptor comes from a man aged 45-60 years with Graves' ophthalmopathy. Sequenced sample: blood. CDR3 sequence reads: CAWSTGNPYGYTF. In DNA form, the CDR3 reads TGTGCCTGGAGCACAGGGAACCCCTATGGCTACACCTTC.